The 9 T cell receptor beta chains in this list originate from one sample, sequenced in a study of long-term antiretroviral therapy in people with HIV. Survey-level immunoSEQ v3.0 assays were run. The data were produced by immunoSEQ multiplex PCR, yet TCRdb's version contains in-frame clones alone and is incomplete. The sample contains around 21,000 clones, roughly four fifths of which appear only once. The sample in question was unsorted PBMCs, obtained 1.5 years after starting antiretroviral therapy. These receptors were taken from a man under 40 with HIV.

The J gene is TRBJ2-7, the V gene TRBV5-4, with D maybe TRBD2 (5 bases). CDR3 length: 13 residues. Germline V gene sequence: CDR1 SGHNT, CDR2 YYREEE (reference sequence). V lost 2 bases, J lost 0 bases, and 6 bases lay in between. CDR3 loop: CASSFRDSYEQYF. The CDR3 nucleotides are TGTGCCAGCAGCTTCCGGGACTCCTACGAGCAGTACTTC.

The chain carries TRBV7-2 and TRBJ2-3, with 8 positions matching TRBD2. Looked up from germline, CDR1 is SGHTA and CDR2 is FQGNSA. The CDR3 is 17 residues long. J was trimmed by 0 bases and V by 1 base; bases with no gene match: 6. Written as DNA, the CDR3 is TGTGCCAGCAGCTTAGGGCTTGGCGGGGGGAGCACAGATACGCAGTATTTT. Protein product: CASSLGLGGGSTDTQYF.

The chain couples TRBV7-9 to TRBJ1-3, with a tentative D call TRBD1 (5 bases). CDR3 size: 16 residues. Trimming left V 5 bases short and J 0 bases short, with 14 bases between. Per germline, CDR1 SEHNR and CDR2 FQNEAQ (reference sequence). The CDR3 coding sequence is TGTGCCAGCAGCCCGGCCGGGGGTGGCTCTGGAAACACCATATATTTT. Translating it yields CASSPAGGGSGNTIYF. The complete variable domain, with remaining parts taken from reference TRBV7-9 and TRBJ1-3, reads DTGVSQNPRHKITKRGQNVTFRCDPISEHNRLYWYRQTLGQGPEFLTYFQNEAQLEKSRLLSDRFSAERPKGSFSTLEIQRTEQGDSAMYLCASSPAGGGSGNTIYFGEGSWLTVV.

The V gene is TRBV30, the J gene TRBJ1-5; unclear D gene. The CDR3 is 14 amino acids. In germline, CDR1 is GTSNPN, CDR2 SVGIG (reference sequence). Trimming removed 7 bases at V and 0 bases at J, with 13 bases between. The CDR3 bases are TGTGCCTTAACCCAAGGGAATAGCAATCAGCCCCAGCATTTT. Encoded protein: CALTQGNSNQPQHF.

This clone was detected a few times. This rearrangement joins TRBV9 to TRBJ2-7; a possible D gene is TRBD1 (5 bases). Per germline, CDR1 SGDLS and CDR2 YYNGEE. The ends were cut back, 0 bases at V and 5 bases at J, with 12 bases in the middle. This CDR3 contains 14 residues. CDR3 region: CASSVDTGRDEQYF. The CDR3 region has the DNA TGTGCCAGCAGCGTAGATACAGGACGTGACGAGCAGTACTTC.

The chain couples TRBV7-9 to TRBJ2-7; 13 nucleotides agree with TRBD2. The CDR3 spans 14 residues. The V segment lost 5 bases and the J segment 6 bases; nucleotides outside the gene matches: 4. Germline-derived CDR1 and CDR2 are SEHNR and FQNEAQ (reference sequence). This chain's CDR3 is CASSRTSGGTEQYF. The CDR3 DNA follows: TGTGCCAGCAGCCGGACTAGCGGGGGTACCGAGCAGTACTTC.

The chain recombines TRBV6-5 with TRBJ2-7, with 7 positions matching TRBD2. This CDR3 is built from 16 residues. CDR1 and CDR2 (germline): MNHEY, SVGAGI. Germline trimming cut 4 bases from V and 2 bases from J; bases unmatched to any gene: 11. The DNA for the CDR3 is TGTGCCAGCAGTTTATCGGGGAGCGGGAAACCCTACGAGCAGTACTTC. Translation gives CASSLSGSGKPYEQYF.

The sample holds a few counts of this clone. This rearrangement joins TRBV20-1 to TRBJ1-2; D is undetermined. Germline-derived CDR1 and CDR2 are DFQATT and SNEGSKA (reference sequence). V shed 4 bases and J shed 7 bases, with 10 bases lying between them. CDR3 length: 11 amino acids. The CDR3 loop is CSANVRAGYTF. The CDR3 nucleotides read TGCAGTGCTAATGTCCGGGCTGGCTACACCTTC.

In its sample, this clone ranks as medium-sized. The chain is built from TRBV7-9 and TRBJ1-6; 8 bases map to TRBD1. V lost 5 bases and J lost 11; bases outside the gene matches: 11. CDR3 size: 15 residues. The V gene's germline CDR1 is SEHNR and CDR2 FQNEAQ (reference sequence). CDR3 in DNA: TGTGCCAGCAGCCACTCAGGTGGGACAGGAGCACCCCTCCACTTT. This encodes CASSHSGGTGAPLHF.